This T cell receptor beta chain was identified in a study of CD8 T cells in Susac syndrome. Study-wide findings and caveats: As the study acknowledged, the number of individuals who were part of its TCR sequencing and HLA analysis was relatively small.

V lost 3 bases, J lost 4 bases, and 13 bases lay in between. This CDR3 has 14 residues. Per germline, CDR1 ENHRY and CDR2 SYGVKD. RNA was extracted with the RNeasy kit, and a quantity of about 0.5 to 1 ug was reverse transcribed using random hexamers. The authors amplified TCR beta CDR3 across 54 Vbeta and 13 Jbeta using immunoSEQ multiplex PCR. TCRdb independently ran MiXCR on the immunoSEQ multiplex PCR reads; one entry per CDR3 protein. The table shows 300,000 or so distinct CDR3 sequences, with 90% to 95% occurring only once. As concerns this clonotype: Its antigen is undetermined.

From blood CD8+ and CD4+ T cells, the TCR beta chain was sequenced. Purification of the CD8+ and CD4+ T cells relied on negative isolation, and TEMRA cells underwent FACS enrichment. The TCR sequence derives from a human donor with multiple sclerosis. This chain connects TRBV10-3 to TRBJ2-7; D gene unclear. Sequencing used CD4+ T cells from PBMCs. The CDR3 bases are TGTGCCATCAGTGATTGGGTGTGGGGTTACGAGCAGTACTTC. It codes for CAISDWVWGYEQYF.